Listed here is a single TCR beta chain. This sample was taken from a study of blood T cell repertoires in COVID-19. Study-wide background: Donors in the United States, Italy and Spain gave samples during acute or convalescent COVID-19. T cells, B-cell-depleted T cells, or PBMCs supplied cDNA or gDNA.

In the source study's methods: Counts of nucleated cells, estimated from reference gene primer amplification, were obtained. The protocol was immunoSEQ multiplex PCR, while the TCRdb copy is restricted to in-frame clones and leaves out a portion. V and J calls and clone size are those listed in that table; D and trimming were worked out from the DNA. The table records around 260,000 clones, about 87% of them present only once. This CDR3 region has 17 residues. Per germline, CDR1 LGHNA and CDR2 YSLEER. The germline V and J ends were trimmed by 2 bases and 0 bases, with 14 bases remaining between them.

The chain joins TRBV4-3 to TRBJ2-1; D might be TRBD2 (6 bases). The sample taken for sequencing was peripheral blood. This receptor was identified in a woman aged 45 to 65 with acute or convalescent COVID-19. DNA of the CDR3: TGCGCCAGCAGCCAATTACTAGCTGCGAGCTCCTACAATGAGCAGTTCTTC. Translating it yields CASSQLLAASSYNEQFF.